A selection of T cell receptor beta chains follows, all from one sample in a study of cytomegalovirus exposure and HLA in healthy donors. Generated by immunoSEQ multiplex PCR, the TCRdb table keeps only in-frame clones and is missing some. The sample contains 150,000 or so clones, 60% to 80% of which appear only once. The sample taken for sequencing was PBMCs. The receptors shown here come from a woman aged 45-60 years in good health and CMV-seropositive. Both conserved end residues are part of each CDR3. Fields, in order: V gene, J gene, D gene, clone size, CDR3 DNA, CDR3 protein. The D gene is left open where the match is weak. The size of a clone is reported for some rows only, either as once, few or many, or as a class for expanded clones.

V gene: TRBV2; J gene: TRBJ1-2; D gene: -; clone size: -; CDR3 DNA: TGTGCCAGCAGCGACTCAACTTATGGCTACACCTTC; CDR3 protein: CASSDSTYGYTF
V gene: TRBV27; J gene: TRBJ1-1; D gene: TRBD1; clone size: -; CDR3 DNA: TGTGCCAGCAGTCTCCGGGGGACAGGCCTTTTGAACACTGAAGCTTTCTTT; CDR3 protein: CASSLRGTGLLNTEAFF
V gene: TRBV25-1; J gene: TRBJ2-3; D gene: TRBD1; clone size: -; CDR3 DNA: TGTGCCAGCAGTGACCCGACAGGGGCCTCTGATACGCAGTATTTT; CDR3 protein: CASSDPTGASDTQYF
V gene: TRBV29-1; J gene: TRBJ2-5; D gene: TRBD1; clone size: -; CDR3 DNA: TGCAGCGGGAGACAGGGGCAAGAGACCCAGTACTTC; CDR3 protein: CSGRQGQETQYF
V gene: TRBV7-8; J gene: TRBJ2-7; D gene: TRBD1; clone size: -; CDR3 DNA: TGTGCCAGCAGCTTCGGGACAGGGGCCTACGAGCAGTACTTC; CDR3 protein: CASSFGTGAYEQYF
V gene: TRBV4-2; J gene: TRBJ2-5; D gene: TRBD2; clone size: -; CDR3 DNA: TGTGCCAGCAGCCAAGACCCAGCGGGACGGCAAGAGACCCAGTACTTC; CDR3 protein: CASSQDPAGRQETQYF
V gene: TRBV19; J gene: TRBJ1-1; D gene: -; clone size: -; CDR3 DNA: TGTGCCAGTAGTGCCACAGGGCTTGAAGCTTTCTTT; CDR3 protein: CASSATGLEAFF
V gene: TRBV5-1; J gene: TRBJ2-7; D gene: -; clone size: -; CDR3 DNA: TGCGCCAGCAGCTTGGGCCCCGGGGAATCCTACGAGCAGTACTTC; CDR3 protein: CASSLGPGESYEQYF
V gene: TRBV7-2; J gene: TRBJ2-7; D gene: TRBD1; clone size: few; CDR3 DNA: TGCAGGGGGAGATCCTACGAGCAGTACTTC; CDR3 protein: CRGRSYEQYF
V gene: TRBV9; J gene: TRBJ1-5; D gene: -; clone size: -; CDR3 DNA: TGTGCCAGCAGCGGGGGGGTCAATCAGCCCCAGCATTTT; CDR3 protein: CASSGGVNQPQHF
V gene: TRBV7-8; J gene: TRBJ2-7; D gene: -; clone size: -; CDR3 DNA: TGTGCCAGCAGCTTGGGAGGCGTCCCATCCTACGAGCAGTACTTC; CDR3 protein: CASSLGGVPSYEQYF
V gene: TRBV27; J gene: TRBJ2-7; D gene: -; clone size: few; CDR3 DNA: TGTGCCAGCAGTTTAGTGGGAGGTCGGCGCGAGCAGTACTTC; CDR3 protein: CASSLVGGRREQYF
V gene: TRBV27; J gene: TRBJ1-2; D gene: -; clone size: medium-sized; CDR3 DNA: TGTGCCAGCAGACAGGGTCACGGCTCTTATGGCTACACCTTC; CDR3 protein: CASRQGHGSYGYTF
V gene: TRBV2; J gene: TRBJ2-7; D gene: -; clone size: -; CDR3 DNA: TGTGCCAGCAGTGAAATTGGGGACATTCCCGAGCAGTACTTC; CDR3 protein: CASSEIGDIPEQYF
V gene: TRBV5-4; J gene: TRBJ1-2; D gene: -; clone size: -; CDR3 DNA: TGTGCCAGCAGCTTTGGGGGATCACAGGGTGATGGCTACACCTTC; CDR3 protein: CASSFGGSQGDGYTF
V gene: TRBV5-1; J gene: TRBJ1-6; D gene: TRBD1; clone size: -; CDR3 DNA: TGCGCCAGCAGCGAGGGACAGAATAATTCACCCCTCCACTTT; CDR3 protein: CASSEGQNNSPLHF
V gene: TRBV28; J gene: TRBJ2-1; D gene: -; clone size: once; CDR3 DNA: TGTGCCAGCAGTCTCGGATGGAGTGAGCAGTTCTTC; CDR3 protein: CASSLGWSEQFF
V gene: TRBV9; J gene: TRBJ2-3; D gene: -; clone size: -; CDR3 DNA: TGTGCCAGCAGCTTACGGTGGAGCGAGAGCACAGATACGCAGTATTTT; CDR3 protein: CASSLRWSESTDTQYF
V gene: TRBV25-1; J gene: TRBJ2-3; D gene: -; clone size: -; CDR3 DNA: TGTGCCAGCACCGCCATGAGGGGGGGGGATACGCAGTATTTT; CDR3 protein: CASTAMRGGDTQYF
V gene: TRBV18; J gene: TRBJ1-1; D gene: -; clone size: -; CDR3 DNA: TGTGCCAGCTCACCCCCGTCAGGGTTCACTGAAGCTTTCTTT; CDR3 protein: CASSPPSGFTEAFF
V gene: TRBV5-1; J gene: TRBJ2-3; D gene: -; clone size: -; CDR3 DNA: TGCGCCAGCAGCCCCTCCCTTGGAGGGAGTGGGCAGTATTTT; CDR3 protein: CASSPSLGGSGQYF
V gene: TRBV6-1; J gene: TRBJ2-7; D gene: -; clone size: -; CDR3 DNA: TGTGCCAGCAGTGTCACCCGGTTTCTGGTAAACGAGCAGTACTTC; CDR3 protein: CASSVTRFLVNEQYF
V gene: TRBV7-2; J gene: TRBJ2-7; D gene: -; clone size: -; CDR3 DNA: TGTGCCAGCAGCTTAGCTAGCGGCTCCTACGAGCAGTACTTC; CDR3 protein: CASSLASGSYEQYF
V gene: TRBV15; J gene: TRBJ1-5; D gene: -; clone size: few; CDR3 DNA: TGTGCCACCAGCAGAGCGGGGGGGGCAAATCAGCCCCAGCATTTT; CDR3 protein: CATSRAGGANQPQHF
V gene: TRBV27; J gene: TRBJ2-7; D gene: -; clone size: once; CDR3 DNA: TGTGCCAGCAGTTTATCGAAGACAGGTCTTAACTACGAGCAGTACTTC; CDR3 protein: CASSLSKTGLNYEQYF
V gene: TRBV25-1; J gene: TRBJ1-1; D gene: -; clone size: -; CDR3 DNA: TGTGCCAGCAGTGAATTTAGGGGACAAGATACTGAAGCTTTCTTT; CDR3 protein: CASSEFRGQDTEAFF
V gene: TRBV21-1; J gene: TRBJ2-7; D gene: -; clone size: -; CDR3 DNA: TGTGCCAGCAGCAAAGCTCAAAGGAGGTCTAGCGGGATCCCCTACGAGCAGTACTTC; CDR3 protein: CASSKAQRRSSGIPYEQYF
V gene: TRBV9; J gene: TRBJ1-1; D gene: TRBD1; clone size: -; CDR3 DNA: TGTGCCAGCAGCGAGAGCCTCGAGGGACAGGGTACTGAAGCTTTCTTT; CDR3 protein: CASSESLEGQGTEAFF
V gene: TRBV19; J gene: TRBJ2-5; D gene: TRBD1; clone size: -; CDR3 DNA: TGTGCCAGTAGTATACAGGGGGCTCAGGAGACCCAGTACTTC; CDR3 protein: CASSIQGAQETQYF
V gene: TRBV5-4; J gene: TRBJ1-1; D gene: -; clone size: -; CDR3 DNA: TGTGCCAGCAGCTTGGGGCAGGGTGGGAACACTGAAGCTTTCTTT; CDR3 protein: CASSLGQGGNTEAFF
V gene: TRBV10-3; J gene: TRBJ2-7; D gene: TRBD1; clone size: -; CDR3 DNA: TGTGCCATCAGAGACCCCGGGACAGGGACCTCCTACGAGCAGTACTTC; CDR3 protein: CAIRDPGTGTSYEQYF
V gene: TRBV28; J gene: TRBJ2-7; D gene: TRBD1; clone size: -; CDR3 DNA: TGTGCCAGCAGTTTTCACGGACAGGGCAACACACCAATACCTACCTACGAGCAGTACTTC; CDR3 protein: CASSFHGQGNTPIPTYEQYF
V gene: TRBV29-1; J gene: TRBJ2-3; D gene: -; clone size: -; CDR3 DNA: TGCAGCGTTGACTTGGGGCACACAGATACGCAGTATTTT; CDR3 protein: CSVDLGHTDTQYF
V gene: TRBV6-5; J gene: TRBJ2-5; D gene: TRBD2; clone size: -; CDR3 DNA: TGTGCCAGCAGTTCCCCCGGGGGGGGGCACGAGACCCAGTACTTC; CDR3 protein: CASSSPGGGHETQYF
V gene: TRBV28; J gene: TRBJ2-5; D gene: -; clone size: -; CDR3 DNA: TGTGCCAGCAGTTTATCCGGGACAAAAGAGACCCAGTACTTC; CDR3 protein: CASSLSGTKETQYF
V gene: TRBV10-1; J gene: TRBJ2-7; D gene: -; clone size: -; CDR3 DNA: TGCGCCAACATCATCTGTAACGAGCAGTACTTC; CDR3 protein: CANIICNEQYF
V gene: TRBV6-1; J gene: TRBJ2-7; D gene: TRBD1; clone size: -; CDR3 DNA: TGTGCCAGTGCGACAGGGGGATCTCGCTACGAGCAGTACTTC; CDR3 protein: CASATGGSRYEQYF
V gene: TRBV30; J gene: TRBJ1-2; D gene: -; clone size: -; CDR3 DNA: TGTGCCTGGAGTGTTAGCATTCCGGGACACTTCCTTAGAGGCTACACCTTC; CDR3 protein: CAWSVSIPGHFLRGYTF
V gene: TRBV4-3; J gene: TRBJ2-3; D gene: TRBD2; clone size: -; CDR3 DNA: TGCGCCAGCAGCCAAGATCATCTAGCGGGGGCAACGCAGTATTTT; CDR3 protein: CASSQDHLAGATQYF
V gene: TRBV18; J gene: TRBJ2-1; D gene: TRBD1; clone size: -; CDR3 DNA: TGTGCCAGCTCATTCCAGGACAGGTACAATGAGCAGTTCTTC; CDR3 protein: CASSFQDRYNEQFF
V gene: TRBV2; J gene: TRBJ2-5; D gene: -; clone size: -; CDR3 DNA: TGTGCCAGCAGTACGGTTACCCAGTACTTC; CDR3 protein: CASSTVTQYF
V gene: TRBV7-2; J gene: TRBJ2-1; D gene: -; clone size: -; CDR3 DNA: TGTGCCAGCAGCTTAGACCACATCAATGAGCAGTTCTTC; CDR3 protein: CASSLDHINEQFF
V gene: TRBV29-1; J gene: TRBJ1-1; D gene: -; clone size: -; CDR3 DNA: TGCAGCGCCGCACAGGGTTGGGGGATGAACACTGAAGCTTTCTTT; CDR3 protein: CSAAQGWGMNTEAFF
V gene: TRBV5-1; J gene: TRBJ2-1; D gene: -; clone size: once; CDR3 DNA: TGCGCCAGCAGCTTGGGGAGTAGCTCCTACAATGAGCAGTTCTTC; CDR3 protein: CASSLGSSSYNEQFF
V gene: TRBV7-6; J gene: TRBJ2-1; D gene: TRBD2; clone size: -; CDR3 DNA: TGTGCCAGCAGCTTAGTTCCAGCGGGAGCCTACAATGAGCAGTTCTTC; CDR3 protein: CASSLVPAGAYNEQFF
V gene: TRBV6-5; J gene: TRBJ1-1; D gene: -; clone size: -; CDR3 DNA: TGTGCCAGCAGTCGGACCGGGATGAGGGACACTGAAGCTTTCTTT; CDR3 protein: CASSRTGMRDTEAFF